The rows below give T cell receptor beta chains drawn from one sample of a study of T cell repertoires in cytomegalovirus infection. TCRdb reprocessed the reads with MiXCR, giving one entry per CDR3 protein. The data show about 920,000 distinct CDR3 sequences, around 32% seen once. For these TCRs, the target antigens are not known. The sequences come from cultured CD8+ T cells from PBMCs, collected from culture after CMV antigen stimulation. The receptors originated from a human donor in good health (CMV status not recorded). Some clones in this sample may be carry-over from other donors' samples. CDR3s leave out the opening cysteine and the closing phenylalanine or tryptophan. Rows give clone size only sometimes, using once, few, many, or a class for an expanded clone.

clone size	V gene	CDR3 protein
many	TRBV12-3/TRBV12-4	ASRLTKNTEAF
-	TRBV25-1	AVQGWYNSPLH
-	TRBV24-1	ATSGTIAGTDTQY
-	TRBV10-3	AISETRPGNEQF
many	TRBV12-3/TRBV12-4	ASSWGQGRQPQH
-	TRBV5-1	ASSLGSGPHGSF
many	TRBV7-8	ASSLAGGGYT
-	TRBV27	ASSSLRQAGGYGYT
-	TRBV6-5	ASNSVASGAGDTQY
-	TRBV13	ASREGRDAQY
few	TRBV6-5	ASSYSMTANYGYT
few	TRBV12-3/TRBV12-4	ASSFGGGSGNTIY
-	TRBV7-2	ASSLGPQPYT
-	TRBV7-9	ASSLAGGKLHGTF
-	TRBV7-9	ASSPVDTEAF
-	TRBV12-5	ASGFADSQSGYT
few	TRBV6-5	ASSYSGSGDQPQH
few	TRBV7-6	ASSLGQGPAGELF
few	TRBV5-4	ASSPDRGPTSYNEQF
-	TRBV12-3/TRBV12-4	ASSFQNNYGYT
-	TRBV7-4	ASSSPREGKPQH
few	TRBV7-2	ASSSLYGTHNGYT
-	TRBV12-3/TRBV12-4	ASSWRGGSYNEQF
many	TRBV12-3/TRBV12-4	ASSPLGAGYEQY
-	TRBV4-1	ASSQESSGGAGDTQY
-	TRBV19	AALGLGVGYT
many	TRBV6-1	ASSERPGGGGDTQY
-	TRBV29-1	SVEDTGQGAWGYT
-	TRBV27	ASSPRGTSNYGYT
many	TRBV7-2	ASSLRTGRNNEQF
-	TRBV2	APTGRGAADTQY
few	TRBV13	ASSLGPQGGNNEQF
-	TRBV15	ATGGSGYGYT
-	TRBV19	ASSLPGTGPKAEAF
few	TRBV4-1	ASSQESGLDYGYT
few	TRBV19	ATQGVFNQPQH
few	TRBV12-3/TRBV12-4	ASSLSRDYNEQF
-	TRBV11-2	ASSFDRGSNEQF
many	TRBV7-2	ASSSSGRGLYEQY
once	TRBV27	ASSPSPSKNIQY
-	TRBV6-6	ASSYWEGDTEAF
-	TRBV19	ASLQGIGTEAF
few	TRBV12-3/TRBV12-4	ASTTSGPNGNEQF
-	TRBV5-5	ASSLLTGPPGEQF
-	TRBV28	ASSLYGGYESNQPQH
few	TRBV6-1	ASSEEGGGSNNSPLH
-	TRBV6-5	ASSYSPAGTGDYEQY